This T cell receptor beta chain was found in a study of blood T cell repertoires in COVID-19. This clone was detected only once. The CDR3 spans 14 residues. Germline lookup yields CDR1 SGDLS and CDR2 YYNGEE. Trimming cost V 5 bases and J 2 bases; bases outside gene matches: 3. Sequencing was performed with immunoSEQ multiplex PCR; in TCRdb, only in-frame clones are kept and a portion is missing. The data contain a few hundred thousand clones, 70% to 90% of them singletons. This TCR was recovered from a man in his forties with acute or convalescent COVID-19. The chain joins TRBV9 to TRBJ2-3, with TRBD1 matching over 9 bases. The sample consisted of peripheral blood. The CDR3 DNA follows: TGTGCCAGCAGGAGGGACAGGGACACAGATACGCAGTATTTT. Translated: CASRRDRDTDTQYF.